Below are 30 T cell receptor beta chains sequenced from a single sample in a study of molecular identifiers for immune sequencing clone quantification. One entry per CDR3 protein, called by TCRdb with MiXCR from the PCR reads. The repertoire holds some 650,000 distinct CDR3 sequences, with just under 20% as singletons. Sequencing input: naive CD8+ T cells from blood, with Jurkat cell RNA spiked in. Noted subset: FACS-sorted CD8+CD4-CCR7+CD45RA+ naive T cells. All receptors come from a human donor in good health. Some libraries in this study had Jurkat cell RNA spiked in.

This clonotype was counted at least ten times. The V call is TRBV7-2, the J call TRBJ1-2; D gene unclear. This CDR3 is built from 14 residues. The germline CDR1 and CDR2 sequences are SGHTA and FQGNSA. The V gene lost 0 bases and the J gene lost 6 bases, with 11 bases spanning the gap. The CDR3 spells CASSLAEGNHGYTF. CDR3 DNA: TGTGCCAGCAGCTTAGCGGAGGGCAACCATGGCTACACCTTC.

This clonotype was detected a few times. The chain combines TRBV4-1 with TRBJ2-1; D unclear. Trimming took off 1 base at V and 5 bases at J, with 12 bases between the two ends. The CDR3 is 15 residues long. CDR1 and CDR2 (germline): MGHRA, YSYEKL. As DNA, the CDR3 is TGCGCCAGCAGCCAAGTGTTGGCGCCCAACAATGAGCAGTTCTTC. As protein: CASSQVLAPNNEQFF.

On this clonotype itself: A read error may explain this, as a much larger clone is one base away. The chain has TRBV7-9 and TRBJ2-5; 8 bases are a match to TRBD2. V gave up 2 bases and J gave up 4 bases; unmatched junction bases: 6. This CDR3 region has 15 residues. In germline, CDR1 is SEHNR, CDR2 FQNEAQ (reference sequence). The chain's CDR3 is CASSLSAGDGETQYF. CDR3 coding DNA: TGTGCCAGCAGCTTATCAGCGGGAGACGGAGAGACCCAGTACTTC.

This clonotype was detected a few times. This chain joins TRBV13 and TRBJ2-7; 8 nucleotides line up with TRBD1. This CDR3 has 15 amino acids. V lost 4 bases, J lost 0 bases, and 5 bases stayed unmatched. From germline, CDR1 is PRHDT and CDR2 FYEKMQ (reference sequence). The CDR3 coding sequence is TGTGCCAGCAGCTCAGGGGGCCGCGACTCCTACGAGCAGTACTTC. It is translated as CASSSGGRDSYEQYF.

This clonotype showed up many times. The J gene is TRBJ2-3, the V gene TRBV27, with TRBD2 as a possible D gene (6 bases). Germline V gene sequence: CDR1 MNHEY, CDR2 SMNVEV (reference sequence). The CDR3 is 16 amino acids. The V gene lost 5 bases and the J gene lost 4 bases, with 19 bases spanning the gap. The CDR3 region has the DNA TGTGCCAGCAGTCCCGTCGGCAGAGGGGAGGCAGATACGCAGTATTTT. Translated, it gives CASSPVGRGEADTQYF.

Comments on this clonotype: An end of the junction does not agree with germline; a read error may underlie this. The V call is TRBV9, the J call TRBJ2-3; no firm D call. Looked up from germline, CDR1 is SGDLS and CDR2 is YYNGEE. This CDR3 contains 11 residues. CDR3 loop: CASSFSDTRYF. CDR3 DNA: TGTGCCAGCAGCTTCTCAGATACGCGGTATTTT.

Only one count was recorded for this clonotype. Since no conserved phenylalanine or tryptophan closes the CDR3, a read error is the likely cause. This chain uses TRBV5-6 with TRBJ2-3; D not resolved. Germline CDR1 reads SGHDT; CDR2 reads YYEEEE. V was shortened by 2 bases and J by 2 bases, with 6 bases between the two germline ends. The length of the CDR3 is 13 residues. The CDR3 DNA sequence: TGTGCCAGCAGCTTCCGACTCACAGATACGCAGTATCTT. It codes for CASSFRLTDTQYL.

This clonotype was observed a few times. CDR3 DNA sequence: TGTGCCAGTAGTATACTAGCGGGGCACACAGATACGCAGTATTTT. The encoded protein is CASSILAGHTDTQYF. The V call is TRBV19, the J call TRBJ2-3; 9 nucleotides line up with TRBD2. There are 15 residues in the CDR3. Losses at the gene ends were 2 bases for V and 2 bases for J; bases not matched to a gene: 2. Per germline, CDR1 LNHDA and CDR2 SQIVND (reference sequence).

This clonotype was seen repeatedly, ten times or more. The CDR3 nucleotides read TGTGCCAGCAGCTCACTGCGGGAGGGCGCCTACAATGAGCAGTTCTTC. It translates to CASSSLREGAYNEQFF. This chain joins TRBV11-2 and TRBJ2-1; 9 bases fit TRBD2. Trimming took 4 bases from V and 2 from J; bases not matched to a gene: 6. The CDR3 covers 16 residues. From germline, CDR1 is SGHAT and CDR2 FQNNGV.

This clonotype occurred many times. The chain uses TRBV16 and TRBJ1-2; D call uncertain. Germline values: CDR1 KGHSY, CDR2 FQNENV. CDR3 length: 16 residues. V lost 4 bases and J lost 2, with 17 bases in between. Written as DNA, the CDR3 is TGTGCCAGCAGCCCGCCCCCCCTCCCGGGGAACTATGGCTACACCTTC. This gives the protein CASSPPPLPGNYGYTF. The whole variable domain, remainder taken from reference TRBV16 and TRBJ1-2, is GEEVAQTPKHLVRGEGQKAKLYCAPIKGHSYVFWYQQVLKNEFKFLISFQNENVFDETGMPKERFSAKCLPNSPCSLEIQATKLEDSAVYFCASSPPPLPGNYGYTFGSGTRLTVV.

This clonotype was recorded many times. The CDR3 DNA reads TGTGCCTGGAGTCAGGGATCCCAGCCCCAGCATTTT. The encoded protein is CAWSQGSQPQHF. This chain links TRBV30 with TRBJ1-5, with a weak D call TRBD1 (5 bases). The V gene lost 2 bases and the J gene lost 7 bases, with 9 bases spanning the gap. Looked up from germline, CDR1 is GTSNPN and CDR2 is SVGIG (reference sequence). This CDR3 is 12 amino acids long.

This clonotype was observed at least ten times. This chain connects TRBV7-9 to TRBJ2-3; 8 nucleotides match TRBD1. Trimming removed 3 bases from V and 5 bases from J; junction bases left unmatched: 10. Germline CDR1 reads SEHNR; CDR2 reads FQNEAQ (reference sequence). CDR3 size: 16 residues. DNA for the CDR3: TGTGCCAGCAGCTTTATCGCGACAGGGGATCAAGATACGCAGTATTTT. This sequence encodes CASSFIATGDQDTQYF.

Concerning this clonotype: With a much larger clone just one base away, this may be a read error. The chain is built from TRBV27 and TRBJ2-3; no clear D. Germline values: CDR1 MNHEY, CDR2 SMNVEV (reference sequence). There are 13 residues in the CDR3. The V and J ends lost 0 bases and 8 bases respectively, with 9 bases between them. The CDR3 region is CASSLSIYGTQYF. Written as DNA, the CDR3 is TGTGCCAGCAGTTTATCCATTTATGGTACGCAGTATTTT.

This clonotype was seen more than once but under ten times. This may be a read error, as it is one base from a much larger clone. This chain connects TRBV27 to TRBJ2-6; TRBD1 agrees at 11 bases. The CDR3 length is 16 residues. From germline, CDR1 is MNHEY and CDR2 SMNVEV (reference sequence). CDR3 DNA sequence: TGTGCCAGCAGTTGGACAGGGGGCTCTGGGGCCAGCGTCCTGACTTTC. This gives the protein CASSWTGGSGASVLTF.

This clonotype came up many times. The gene calls are TRBV4-1 and TRBJ1-1; 7 nucleotides agree with TRBD1. CDR1 and CDR2 (germline): MGHRA, YSYEKL. CDR3 size: 14 residues. V dropped 4 bases and J dropped 4; count of bases not matched to a gene: 6. The CDR3 DNA reads TGCGCCAGCAGCCGAGGTCAGGGGGGCACTGAAGCTTTCTTT. Translation: CASSRGQGGTEAFF.

Regarding this clonotype: A read error is possible here, since a much larger clone lies one base away. Since no conserved phenylalanine or tryptophan closes the CDR3, a read error is the likely cause. This rearrangement joins TRBV6-6 to TRBJ2-7, with 9 positions matching TRBD2. The CDR3 totals 14 residues. V was clipped by 8 bases and J by 4 bases; unmatched bases: 9. Germline values: CDR1 MNHNY, CDR2 SVGAGI (reference sequence). CDR3 residues: CASGALAGTYEQYL. CDR3 bases: TGTGCCAGCGGGGCACTAGCGGGTACATACGAGCAGTACCTC.

This clonotype was recorded many times. The V call is TRBV28, the J call TRBJ1-1, with TRBD1 as a possible D gene (6 bases). Trimming removed 3 bases from V and 5 bases from J, with 13 bases in between. The CDR3 is 14 residues long. Germline values: CDR1 MDHEN, CDR2 SYDVKM. CDR3: CASSFRGIGTEAFF. The CDR3 DNA is TGTGCCAGCAGTTTTAGGGGGATAGGAACTGAAGCTTTCTTT.

About this clonotype: A much bigger clone sits one base away, suggesting this may be a read error. The chain combines TRBV6-1 with TRBJ2-7; D is possibly TRBD1 (5 bases). V gave up 1 base and J gave up 4 bases, with 14 bases separating them. Germline V lookup: CDR1 MNHNS, CDR2 SASEGT. The CDR3 loop spans 15 amino acids. In nucleotides, the CDR3 is TGTGCCAGCAGTGAAGATTCAGGGCAGGCTTACGAGCAGTACTTC. Its protein product is CASSEDSGQAYEQYF.

This clonotype was recorded many times. V and J are TRBV12-3 or TRBV12-4 and TRBJ2-3; no clear D. This CDR3 is 14 amino acids long. V was trimmed by 4 bases and J by 0 bases, leaving 8 bases between them. CDR3 amino acids: CASSWLSSTDTQYF. In nucleotides, the CDR3 is TGTGCCAGCAGTTGGCTCTCTAGCACAGATACGCAGTATTTT.

In its sample, this clonotype was seen many times. The J gene is TRBJ1-1, the V gene TRBV29-1, with D perhaps TRBD1 (6 bases). The V end lost 3 bases, the J end lost 6 bases, and 17 bases lay between the germline ends. This CDR3 spans 14 amino acids. The V gene's germline CDR1 is SQVTM and CDR2 ANQGSEA. CDR3 sequence: CSVEAEGGLAEAFF. The CDR3 DNA is TGCAGCGTTGAGGCGGAGGGGGGCTTGGCTGAAGCTTTCTTT.

Worth noting for this clonotype: A junction end diverges from the germline sequence, so it may reflect a read error. This chain joins TRBV6-2 or TRBV6-3 and TRBJ2-7; 10 bases fit TRBD1. This CDR3 spans 15 amino acids. The V gene's germline CDR1 is MNHEY and CDR2 SVGEGT. Written as DNA, the CDR3 is TGTGCCGGCAGTTACCCCGGGACAGGGGATCTCGAGCAGTACTTC. This encodes CAGSYPGTGDLEQYF.

This clonotype was seen repeatedly, ten times or more. The rearrangement joins TRBV4-1 to TRBJ2-7; 7 bases line up with TRBD1. The CDR3 is 14 amino acids. Per germline, CDR1 MGHRA and CDR2 YSYEKL. The V and J ends lost 5 bases and 3 bases, in that order; junction bases with no gene match: 7. The CDR3 loop reads CASSVRTGNYEQYF. The DNA for the CDR3 is TGCGCCAGCAGCGTAAGGACAGGCAACTACGAGCAGTACTTC.

This clonotype was counted only a few times. CDR3 sequence (DNA): TGCAGTGCTTCCCCGGGACAGACGAACACCGGGGAGCTGTTTTTT. It is translated as CSASPGQTNTGELFF. The rearrangement uses TRBV20-1 and TRBJ2-2, with TRBD1 matching over 7 bases. V trimming: 5 bases; J trimming: 0 bases; junction bases outside the gene matches: 6. The CDR3 has 15 amino acids. Germline CDR1 is DFQATT and CDR2 is SNEGSKA (reference sequence).

This clonotype was observed at least ten times. The chain combines TRBV4-1 with TRBJ2-3; unclear D gene. V lost 3 bases to trimming and J lost 1 base, with 14 bases between them. Germline V lookup: CDR1 MGHRA, CDR2 YSYEKL. The CDR3 runs 16 residues. This CDR3 reads CASSHSPPPGTDTQYF. CDR3 nucleotide sequence: TGCGCCAGCAGCCACAGCCCTCCCCCTGGCACAGATACGCAGTATTTT.

As for this clonotype: One end of the junction fails to match germline, which may point to a read error. This chain joins TRBV13 and TRBJ1-2, with unresolved D. The CDR3 is made up of 12 amino acids. Germline lookup yields CDR1 PRHDT and CDR2 FYEKMQ (reference sequence). The CDR3 DNA follows: TGTGCCAACAGCTCCCAAAACTATGGCTACACCTTC. It encodes CANSSQNYGYTF. Using reference TRBV13 and TRBJ1-2 for the parts outside the CDR3, the full variable domain is AAGVIQSPRHLIKEKRETATLKCYPIPRHDTVYWYQQGPGQDPQFLISFYEKMQSDKGSIPDRFSAQQFSDYHSELNMSSLELGDSALYFCANSSQNYGYTFGSGTRLTVV.

This clonotype was found a few times. This chain links TRBV27 with TRBJ1-6; D is unclear. The CDR3 loop spans 16 amino acids. CDR1 is MNHEY, CDR2 SMNVEV, per germline (reference sequence). V lost 3 bases and J 13 bases, leaving 22 bases between the germline ends. The CDR3 reads CASSFKYRTPQDPLHF. In DNA, the CDR3 is TGTGCCAGCAGTTTTAAATACCGGACGCCTCAGGATCCCCTCCACTTT.

Points on this clonotype: The CDR3 does not close with the conserved phenylalanine or tryptophan, likely indicating a read error. The CDR3 DNA is TGTGCCAGCAGCTCAATGGACAGGGTCAACTATGGCTACACCCTC. The encoded protein is CASSSMDRVNYGYTL. This chain uses TRBV7-9 with TRBJ1-2; 8 bases align to TRBD1. Per germline, CDR1 SEHNR and CDR2 FQNEAQ (reference sequence). The CDR3 length is 15 residues. After removal of 4 bases from V and 2 bases from J, the junction contained 6 bases not matched to a gene.

In its sample, this clonotype was seen many times. CDR3 nucleotide sequence: TGTGCCAGCAGCTTAGATCCTCAGGGGATGGCTTTCTTT. Protein: CASSLDPQGMAFF. The V gene is TRBV11-2, the J gene TRBJ1-1; possibly TRBD1 for D (6 bases). CDR1 is SGHAT and CDR2 is FQNNGV in the germline V gene. Trimming left V 0 bases short and J 11 bases short, with 13 bases between. The CDR3 is made up of 13 amino acids.

This clonotype occurred many times. The rearrangement uses TRBV28 and TRBJ1-2; a possible D gene is TRBD1 (6 bases). The CDR3 has 14 residues. Trimming pared 2 bases from V and 3 bases from J, leaving 10 bases between. In germline, CDR1 is MDHEN, CDR2 SYDVKM. In DNA, the CDR3 is TGTGCCAGCAGTTTAGGACAGAGTTACTATGGCTACACCTTC. Its translation is CASSLGQSYYGYTF.

For this clonotype: A much larger clone lies a single base off, so this may be a read error. This chain uses TRBV5-1 with TRBJ2-7; D ambiguous. This CDR3 has 16 amino acids. The V and J ends lost 4 bases and 0 bases respectively, with 17 bases between them. Germline V gene data show CDR1 as SGHRS and CDR2 as YFSETQ. The CDR3 coding sequence is TGCGCCAGCAGCACCCTACCGACGAAGAGCTCCTACGAGCAGTACTTC. Its translation: CASSTLPTKSSYEQYF.